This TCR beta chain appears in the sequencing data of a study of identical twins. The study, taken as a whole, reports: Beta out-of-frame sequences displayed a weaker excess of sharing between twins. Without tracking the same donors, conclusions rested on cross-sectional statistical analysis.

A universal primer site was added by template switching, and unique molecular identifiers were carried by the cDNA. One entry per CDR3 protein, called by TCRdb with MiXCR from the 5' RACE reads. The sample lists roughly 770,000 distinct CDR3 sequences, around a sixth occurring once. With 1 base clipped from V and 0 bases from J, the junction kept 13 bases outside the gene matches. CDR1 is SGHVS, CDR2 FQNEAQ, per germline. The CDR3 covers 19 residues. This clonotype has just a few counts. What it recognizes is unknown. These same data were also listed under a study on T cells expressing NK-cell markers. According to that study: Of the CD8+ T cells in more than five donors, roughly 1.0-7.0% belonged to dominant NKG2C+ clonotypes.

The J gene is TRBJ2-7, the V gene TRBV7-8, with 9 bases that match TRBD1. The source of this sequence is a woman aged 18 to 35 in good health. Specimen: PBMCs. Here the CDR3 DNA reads TGTGCCAGCAGCTTAGGGGGGACAGGGCTAGGGAAGAGCTCCTACGAGCAGTACTTC. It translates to CASSLGGTGLGKSSYEQYF.